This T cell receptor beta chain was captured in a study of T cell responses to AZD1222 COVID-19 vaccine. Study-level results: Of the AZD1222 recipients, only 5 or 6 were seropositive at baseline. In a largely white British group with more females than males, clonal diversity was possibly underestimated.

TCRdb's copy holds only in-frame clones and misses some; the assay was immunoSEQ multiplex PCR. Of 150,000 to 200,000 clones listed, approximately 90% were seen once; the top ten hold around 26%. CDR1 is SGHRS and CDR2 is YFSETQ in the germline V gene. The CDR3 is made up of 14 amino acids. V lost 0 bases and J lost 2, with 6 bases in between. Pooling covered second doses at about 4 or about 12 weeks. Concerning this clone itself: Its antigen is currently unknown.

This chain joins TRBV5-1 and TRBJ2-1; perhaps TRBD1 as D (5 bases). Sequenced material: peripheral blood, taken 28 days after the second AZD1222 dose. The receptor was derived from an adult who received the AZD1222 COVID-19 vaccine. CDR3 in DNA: TGCGCCAGCAGCTTGGGACAGACCTACAATGAGCAGTTCTTC. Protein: CASSLGQTYNEQFF.